These 18 T cell receptor beta chains were all obtained from the same sample, sequenced in a study of tumor and adjacent non-tumor tissue in lung cancer (dated by TCRdb to about 2018). Bulk unsorted tissue served as the source for RNA extraction, and RNA quality was assessed using a NanoDrop ND-1000 and an Agilent 2100. The method was multiplex PCR. Sequencing was performed on an Illumina HiSeq 2500. TCRbeta libraries were built by three rounds of nested PCR using primers (Table S4), following protocols modified from ARM-PCR. TCRdb reprocessing: public reads trimmed at Q25 with fastp, clones called with MiXCR, in-frame beta chains kept. Every distinct CDR3 protein forms one entry, paired with its most common genes and DNA. A total of 85,000 to 100,000 distinct CDR3 sequences appear in this sample, around 71% of them only once. The ten biggest clones cover about 16% of the sample. The specimen sequenced was lung tumor tissue. These receptors came from a man between 60 and 75 years old with non-small cell lung cancer.

In this sample, this clonotype turned up many times. The chain carries TRBV5-4 and TRBJ2-1; no firm D call. This CDR3 is 12 amino acids long. The germline CDR1 and CDR2 sequences are SGHNT and YYREEE (reference sequence). V was clipped by 0 bases and J by 5 bases, with 3 bases between them. CDR3: CASSLEDNEQFF. DNA for the CDR3: TGTGCCAGCAGCTTGGAGGACAATGAGCAGTTCTTC.

With respect to this clonotype: This may come from a read error, since a much larger clone is one base off. No conserved phenylalanine or tryptophan ends this CDR3, so it is likely a read error. The rearrangement links TRBV11-2 to TRBJ2-6; D uncertain. Germline loops: CDR1 SGHAT, CDR2 FQNNGV. This CDR3 comprises 11 residues. V lost 7 bases and J lost 7, with 5 bases in between. The CDR3 DNA reads TGTGCCAGCACCTCCGCCAACGTCCTGACTCTC. It specifies CASTSANVLTL.

Details on this clonotype: At one of its ends the junction is not consistent with the germline gene, which may arise from a read error. This chain uses TRBV29-1 with TRBJ2-1, with 13 bases lining up with TRBD2. The CDR3 runs 15 residues. Germline-derived CDR1 and CDR2 are SQVTM and ANQGSEA. For the CDR3, the DNA is TGCAGCGTTCGAACTAGCGGGAGGGCATCCAATGTGCAGTTCTTC. This encodes CSVRTSGRASNVQFF.

As to this clonotype: Germline is not matched at one junction end, which may reflect a read error. The V and J genes are TRBV11-2 and TRBJ2-3; the match to TRBD1 covers 7 bases. In germline, CDR1 is SGHAT, CDR2 FQNNGV. There are 15 residues in the CDR3. CDR3 DNA: TGTGCCAGCAGCCCCGGACAGGAGTATGGGGATACGCAGTATTTC. This sequence encodes CASSPGQEYGDTQYF.

Ten or more counts support this clonotype. The J gene is TRBJ2-7, the V gene TRBV6-6, with a weak D call TRBD1 (6 bases). Germline CDR1 reads MNHNY; CDR2 reads SVGAGI (reference sequence). The CDR3 sequence is 13 residues long. The V gene lost 6 bases and the J gene lost 5 bases, with 14 bases spanning the gap. Written as DNA, the CDR3 is TGTGCCAGCAGACCGTCTAGGGGGAACGAGCAGTACTTC. Protein product: CASRPSRGNEQYF.

This clonotype was detected ten times or more. The chain is built from TRBV6-6 and TRBJ2-7, with a possible D match to TRBD2 (6 bases). The CDR3 extends over 13 amino acids. Germline V lookup: CDR1 MNHNY, CDR2 SVGAGI (reference sequence). The germline V and J ends were trimmed by 6 bases and 7 bases, with 16 bases remaining between them. The CDR3, as DNA: TGTGCCAGCAGCCCTCTTTCTGGAGGGGAGCAGTACTTC. This sequence encodes CASSPLSGGEQYF.

This chain joins TRBV4-1 and TRBJ2-5; 8 nucleotides line up with TRBD1. The CDR3 sequence is 15 residues long. The germline CDR1 and CDR2 sequences are MGHRA and YSYEKL. The CDR3 sequence is CANSPQGDGQETQYF. DNA for the CDR3: TGCGCTAACAGCCCACAGGGGGACGGCCAAGAGACCCAGTACTTC.

In the case of this clonotype: Compared with germline, one end of the junction differs, possibly owing to a read error. This sequence joins TRBV6-5 and TRBJ2-7; D is unresolved. CDR1 and CDR2 from the germline V gene are MNHEY and SVGAGI. This CDR3 is built from 13 residues. The CDR3: CASREGYVGEQNF. CDR3 nucleotides: TGTGCCAGCAGAGAAGGGTATGTGGGCGAGCAGAACTTC.

About this clonotype: A much bigger clone sits one base away, suggesting this may be a read error. The chain is built from TRBV6-6 and TRBJ2-2; D perhaps matches TRBD2 (6 bases). Germline V gives CDR1 MNHNY, CDR2 SVGAGI (reference sequence). Trimming pared 4 bases from V and 7 bases from J, leaving 10 bases between. The CDR3 covers 13 residues. The CDR3 protein is CASSFLGGGELFF. CDR3 DNA sequence: TGTGCCAGCAGTTTTCTCGGGGGCGGGGAGCTGTTTTTT.

The CDR3 loop is CASCTSVVTGELFF. For the CDR3, the DNA is TGTGCCAGCTGCACTAGCGTCGTCACGGGGGAGCTGTTTTTT. This sequence joins TRBV6-5 and TRBJ2-2; 7 nucleotides align to TRBD2. Germline CDR1 reads MNHEY; CDR2 reads SVGAGI. This CDR3 spans 14 amino acids. Trimming at V came to 8 bases and at J to 8 bases, leaving 11 bases not matched to a gene.

To note about this clonotype: This sequence may be a read error, since a much larger clone differs from it by one base. The chain employs TRBV12-3 or TRBV12-4 and TRBJ2-1, with 13 bases matching TRBD2. Trimming took 8 bases from V and 4 from J; bases not matched to a gene: 11. This CDR3 has 17 residues. CDR3 nucleotide sequence: TGTGCCAGCGGTCCGGGACTAGCGGGGCCCCGATACAATGAGCAGTTCTTC. Translating gives CASGPGLAGPRYNEQFF.

This clonotype occurred many times. The J gene is TRBJ1-1, the V gene TRBV30, with D hard to call. Per germline, CDR1 GTSNPN and CDR2 SVGIG (reference sequence). V was cut by 2 bases and J by 1 base, with 2 bases left in between. The CDR3 contains 11 residues. CDR3 loop: CAWSKNTEAFF. CDR3 sequence (DNA): TGTGCCTGGAGTAAGAACACTGAAGCTTTCTTT. Together with reference TRBV30 and TRBJ1-1, the CDR3 gives the full variable domain: SQTIHQWPATLVQPVGSPLSLECTVEGTSNPNLYWYRQAAGRGLQLLFYSVGIGQISSEVPQNLSASRPQDRQFILSSKKLLLSDSGFYLCAWSKNTEAFFGQGTRLTVV.

As concerns this clonotype: The junction shows a germline mismatch at one end, possibly a read error. V and J are TRBV6-2 or TRBV6-3 and TRBJ2-1; 7 bases agree with TRBD1. CDR1 and CDR2 (germline): MNHEY, SVGEGT. The CDR3 has 15 amino acids. The CDR3 region is CTSSSTGASYNGQFF. CDR3 coding DNA: TGTACCAGCAGTTCCACAGGGGCCTCCTACAATGGGCAGTTCTTC.

With respect to this clonotype: An end of the junction differs from the germline gene, which may be a read error. V gene TRBV10-3 combines with J gene TRBJ1-5, with D uncertain. The CDR3 has 13 residues. Germline CDR1 is ENHRY and CDR2 is SYGVKD. CDR3 region: CATTEREDQPQDF. The CDR3 nucleotides are TGTGCCACCACCGAGAGGGAGGATCAGCCCCAGGATTTT.

The sample holds a few counts of this clonotype. A much larger clone differs from this one at a single base, so this may be a read error. V usage is TRBV14 and J usage is TRBJ2-1; possibly TRBD1 or TRBD2 for D (6 bases each). Germline CDR1 is SGHDN and CDR2 is FVKESK. The CDR3 is 15 residues long. The chain's CDR3 is CVSSQVQGRYNEQFF. CDR3 in DNA: TGTGTCAGCAGCCAAGTTCAGGGGAGGTACAATGAGCAGTTCTTC.

This clonotype appeared many times. The CDR3 DNA reads as TGTGCCAGCAGCACCGATTACAGGGATACGCAGTATTTT. As protein: CASSTDYRDTQYF. The chain recombines TRBV7-9 with TRBJ2-3, with a tentative D call TRBD1 (5 bases). Germline-derived CDR1 and CDR2 are SEHNR and FQNEAQ (reference sequence). Trimming removed 5 bases at V and 6 bases at J, with 12 bases between. The CDR3 is 13 amino acids.

The rearrangement joins TRBV4-3 to TRBJ2-3; no reliable D call. Trimming removed 1 base from V and 6 bases from J, with 17 bases in between. CDR3 length: 16 residues. CDR1 LGHNA and CDR2 YSLEER come from the germline V gene. The DNA for the CDR3 is TGCGCCAGCAGCCAAGTCCCTGTCGGAACCATGGATACGCAGTATTTT. Translation: CASSQVPVGTMDTQYF.

Concerning this clonotype: Mismatch with germline at one junction end may stem from a read error. The chain is built from TRBV6-2 or TRBV6-3 and TRBJ2-2; 9 nucleotides match TRBD2. Germline V gene data show CDR1 as MNHEY and CDR2 as SVGEGT. This CDR3 has 15 residues. The DNA for the CDR3 is TGTGCCAGCAGTACTCCACTAGCGGGCCACGGGCAGCTGTTTTTT. Residues: CASSTPLAGHGQLFF.